The present T cell receptor (beta chain) was sequenced within a study of beta chain features in type 1 diabetes (dated by TCRdb to 2016 to 2019). For the study in its entirety: Mean age, gender distribution, total cell number and subset yield did not differ between patients and healthy donors. Regulatory and stem cell-like memory subsets were isolated from only 8 patients and about 8 healthy donors, whereas naive and central memory subsets came from all 30 or so donors. A total of roughly 100,000,000 sorted cells were examined across all samples, and the number of cells per subset was strongly correlated with RNA yield. The study compared TCRB repertoires of sorted circulating CD4+ T cell subsets between recently diagnosed type 1 diabetes patients and matched healthy donors.

The paper's findings and limits, for the study overall: PCR may preferentially amplify shorter templates, but because patient and control samples were amplified and corrected together, any resulting skew would affect both groups equally. Only small numbers of individuals were included in the HLA sub-analyses, which left unresolved whether HLA type had any influence on TCRB rearrangement. Naive, central memory and regulatory TCRB repertoires appeared to be more similar among patients than among healthy donors. At VDJ recombination sites, patients with type 1 diabetes made fewer insertions and deleted more nucleotides, a pattern implying thymic rearrangement abnormalities. Type 1 diabetes patients showed a moderate but significant shortening of TCRB CDR3 length in all four CD4+ subsets. Because cDNA was sequenced instead of genomic DNA, highly expressing activated cells could be over-represented, though the groups showed no difference in activation or CD3 levels.

The germline V gene specifies SGHTA as CDR1 and FQGTGA as CDR2. The CDR3 numbers 15 residues from cysteine through phenylalanine. Only the CDR3 portion is preserved as DNA: 45 bases, with reading frame beginning at the first base. Trimming removed 4 bases from V and 8 bases from J; the gene matches leave 11 bases unexplained. The entire isolated RNA was reverse transcribed using the High Capacity cDNA Reverse Transcription Kit, and thus expressed TCRB transcripts were sequenced. Deep immunoSEQ sequencing was applied to naive, central memory and regulatory T cell samples, giving an average of approximately 4 million total reads per sample. Sorted cells were lysed in RLT buffer and RNA was extracted with DNase-treated RNeasy Micro or Mini kits, depending on cell number. Each cell subset was processed separately to prevent cross-contamination, with patient and healthy donor samples processed together. The immunoSEQ multiplex PCR was used to amplify TCRB sequences from cDNA, yielding 87-bp fragments that span the CDR3 region. Sequencing of the amplicons was done on the Illumina HiSeq platform. On the study's bioinformatics: PCR bias was computationally corrected using synthetic template baselines, reads within Hamming distance 2 were collapsed, and singletons that could not be merged were discarded. Reads were aligned against IMGT so that V, D and J genes, CDR3 length and insertions or deletions at six rearrangement sites could be assigned. Within each subset, clonotype counts were normalized to sorted cell number, and only after that were true diversity and Gini coefficients computed with the tcR R package. The overlap coefficient, calculated on TCRB nucleotide sequences, was used to measure repertoire sharing. Entries here come from immuneACCESS through TCRdb and include only in-frame sequences with V and J called. Some clones fail to appear in such tables; in the studies checked, an unresolved V gene covers under half of the shortfall, and the cause of the remainder is unknown. V, J and clone size are those of that table, while D and trimming were read from the DNA. The sample table contains about 150,000 clones; only one count was recorded for around a tenth of them. About 0.61% of the sample is held by the ten biggest clonotypes.

As regards this clone: The target of this receptor is not known. No base quality information exists; no much larger clone differs at one position.

A single peripheral blood draw of approximately 100 mL on average was collected from each donor into heparinised tubes. Naive, central memory, regulatory and stem cell-like memory CD4+ T cells were sorted on a BD FACSAria II using a panel including CD45RO, CCR7, CD25, CD127, CD95 and CD27. All sorted populations exceeded 95% purity. PBMCs were isolated right away by Lymphoprep density gradient centrifugation and were stained directly, without culture. So that batch effects would be minimized, each experiment stained and sorted samples in pairs, pairing one healthy donor with one patient. The rearrangement combines TRBV7-3 with TRBJ1-2, and TRBD1 matches 9 of the central bases. This receptor was obtained from a man between 18 and 29 years old in good health. Source material: central memory CD4+ T cells from blood. The CDR3 region: CASSSWDRVASGYTF. The bases read TGTGCCAGCAGCTCCTGGGACAGGGTGGCTAGCGGCTACACCTTC.